This T cell receptor beta chain derives from a study of T cells in localized non-small cell lung cancer. TCRdb keeps only in-frame clones here, not all; method: immunoSEQ multiplex PCR. This repertoire shows approximately 83,000 clones, about nine tenths found once; its top ten account for approximately 4%. The CDR3 has 13 amino acids. Germline lookup yields CDR1 SGHRS and CDR2 YFSETQ. V dropped 3 bases and J dropped 5; count of bases not matched to a gene: 4. Whole-study findings and limits: Analysis by sequencing included only one tumor region, so heterogeneity remains possible.

In regard to this clone: Its antigen is unidentified.

The genes are TRBV5-1 and TRBJ2-7, with TRBD2 matching over 8 bases. This clonotype was sampled from a woman aged 35 to 70 with stage II squamous cell lung carcinoma. This specimen consisted of PBMCs, obtained before any cancer treatment. The CDR3 sequence is CASSSLTSDEQYF. CDR3 sequence (DNA): TGCGCCAGCAGCTCCTTGACTAGCGACGAGCAGTACTTC.